Each of the 14 T cell receptor beta chains below was sequenced from the same sample in a study of CXCR3-negative and CXCR3-positive naive CD8 T cells. All TRB cDNA libraries came from 5' RACE performed with UMI labels. TCRdb re-called the 5' RACE reads, yielding one record per CDR3 amino acid sequence without DNA. The sample has over 35,000 distinct CDR3 sequences. Sample: memory CD8+ T cells from blood. Receptors originate from a human donor in good health. Some clones in this sample may be carry-over from other donors' samples.

The V gene is TRBV28, the J gene TRBJ2-2; TCRdb's D call, TRBD1, is unchecked because there is no DNA. Germline assignment: CDR1 MDHEN and CDR2 SYDVKM. The CDR3 loop spans 15 amino acids. The CDR3 is CASSFDRANTGELFF. The variable domain in full, completed from reference TRBV28 and TRBJ2-2, reads DVKVTQSSRYLVKRTGEKVFLECVQDMDHENMFWYRQDPGLGLRLIYFSYDVKMKEKGDIPEGYSVSREKKERFSLILESASTNQTSMYLCASSFDRANTGELFFGEGSRLTVL.

By frequency, this clonotype registers medium-sized (0.01 to 0.1%). The V and J genes are TRBV4-3 and TRBJ1-2; the TCRdb call, TRBD1, lacks DNA for checking. The CDR3 runs 18 residues. Per the germline V gene, CDR1 is LGHNA and CDR2 is YSLEER. CDR3 sequence reads: CASSQDHFPETGTYGYTF.

The chain's CDR3 is CATSRGQGDTETQYF. The J gene is TRBJ2-5, the V gene TRBV15; TCRdb designates TRBD1, a call that cannot be tested without DNA. The germline V gene encodes CDR1 LNHNV and CDR2 YYDKDF (reference sequence). This CDR3 has 15 amino acids.

V gene TRBV15 combines with J gene TRBJ2-1. The germline V gene encodes CDR1 LNHNV and CDR2 YYDKDF (reference sequence). The CDR3 is 13 amino acids. CDR3 loop: CATSRDLGNEQFF. Drawing the rest from reference TRBV15 and TRBJ2-1, the complete variable domain is DAMVIQNPRYQVTQFGKPVTLSCSQTLNHNVMYWYQQKSSQAPKLLFHYYDKDFNNEADTPDNFQSRRPNTSFCFLDIRSPGLGDTAMYLCATSRDLGNEQFFGPGTRLTVL.

V is TRBV28 and J is TRBJ1-4; absent DNA, TCRdb's TRBD1 call cannot be checked. Germline CDR1 is MDHEN and CDR2 is SYDVKM. The CDR3 covers 15 residues. CDR3 region: CASSSKSGTNEKLFF.

V gene TRBV27 combines with J gene TRBJ1-2; TCRdb selects TRBD1, and the lack of DNA leaves this call unchecked. This CDR3 spans 13 amino acids. CDR1 and CDR2 (germline): MNHEY, SMNVEV (reference sequence). The chain's CDR3 is CASSFQGSGGYTF.

The chain is built from TRBV14 and TRBJ2-1; TCRdb's D call, TRBD1, is unchecked because there is no DNA. This CDR3 has 15 residues. The germline CDR1 and CDR2 sequences are SGHDN and FVKESK. The CDR3 reads CASRDTWSSYNEQFF. The complete variable domain, with remaining parts taken from reference TRBV14 and TRBJ2-1, reads EAGVTQFPSHSVIEKGQTVTLRCDPISGHDNLYWYRRVMGKEIKFLLHFVKESKQDESGMPNNRFLAERTGGTYSTLKVQPAELEDSGVYFCASRDTWSSYNEQFFGPGTRLTVL.

The rearrangement links TRBV9 to TRBJ2-2; TCRdb's D gene call, TRBD1, goes unchecked for lack of DNA. CDR1 and CDR2 (germline): SGDLS, YYNGEE. This CDR3 comprises 15 residues. The CDR3 protein is CASSVSGTQTGELFF.

The chain joins TRBV20-1 to TRBJ2-1; the TRBD2 assignment by TCRdb is unverifiable without DNA. CDR3 length: 16 amino acids. Germline-derived CDR1 and CDR2 are DFQATT and SNEGSKA (reference sequence). The CDR3 region is CSATGTRVTVVNEQFF.

The CDR3 sequence is CASSPLARSYQETQYF. The chain combines TRBV28 with TRBJ2-5. The germline V gene has CDR1 MDHEN and CDR2 SYDVKM. This CDR3 has 16 residues. The full variable domain, completed using reference TRBV28 and TRBJ2-5, is DVKVTQSSRYLVKRTGEKVFLECVQDMDHENMFWYRQDPGLGLRLIYFSYDVKMKEKGDIPEGYSVSREKKERFSLILESASTNQTSMYLCASSPLARSYQETQYFGPGTRLLVL.

The chain uses TRBV4-3 and TRBJ1-1; TCRdb proposes TRBD1, but this gene call is untestable without DNA. Germline V gene data show CDR1 as LGHNA and CDR2 as YSLEER. The CDR3 loop spans 14 amino acids. Here the CDR3 reads CASGSGVGFTEAFF.

The chain uses TRBV10-2 and TRBJ2-5; TCRdb designates TRBD1, a call that cannot be tested without DNA. Germline assignment: CDR1 WSHSY and CDR2 SAAADI. The CDR3 consists of 14 residues. CDR3 sequence reads: CASRGDWNLETQYF.

This chain uses TRBV12-3 or TRBV12-4 with TRBJ1-3; the D call from TCRdb, TRBD1, cannot be confirmed without DNA. The CDR3 runs to 14 residues. The CDR3 loop is CAIAHAYSGNTIYF.

The chain has TRBV6-4 and TRBJ2-1. CDR3 length equals 13 residues. In germline, CDR1 is MRHNA, CDR2 SNTAGT. The CDR3 region is CASSKSAGNEQFF.